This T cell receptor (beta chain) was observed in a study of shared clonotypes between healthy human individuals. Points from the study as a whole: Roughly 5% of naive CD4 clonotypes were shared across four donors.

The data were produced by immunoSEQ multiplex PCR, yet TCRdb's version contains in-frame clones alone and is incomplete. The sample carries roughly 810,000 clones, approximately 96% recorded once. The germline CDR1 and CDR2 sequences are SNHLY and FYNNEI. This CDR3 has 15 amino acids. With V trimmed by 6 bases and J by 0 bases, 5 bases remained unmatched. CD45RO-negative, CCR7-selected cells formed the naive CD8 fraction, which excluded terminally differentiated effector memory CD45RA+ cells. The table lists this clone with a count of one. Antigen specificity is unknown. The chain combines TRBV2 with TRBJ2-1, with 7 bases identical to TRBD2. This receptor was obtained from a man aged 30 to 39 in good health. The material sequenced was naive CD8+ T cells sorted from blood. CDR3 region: CASRVGGSSYNEQFF. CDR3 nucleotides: TGTGCCAGCAGGGTGGGCGGGAGCTCCTACAATGAGCAGTTCTTC.